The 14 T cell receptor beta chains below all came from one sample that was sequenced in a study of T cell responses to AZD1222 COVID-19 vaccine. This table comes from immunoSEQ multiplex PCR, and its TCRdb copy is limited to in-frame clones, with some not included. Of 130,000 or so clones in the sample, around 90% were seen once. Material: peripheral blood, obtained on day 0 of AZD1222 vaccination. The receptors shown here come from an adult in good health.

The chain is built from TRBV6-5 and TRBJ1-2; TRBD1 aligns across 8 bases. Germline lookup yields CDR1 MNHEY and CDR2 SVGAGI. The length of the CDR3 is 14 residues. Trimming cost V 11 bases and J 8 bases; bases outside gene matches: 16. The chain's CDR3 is CALAFRDRLGGYTF. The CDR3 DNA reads TGTGCCCTTGCCTTTCGGGACAGGCTAGGCGGCTACACCTTC.

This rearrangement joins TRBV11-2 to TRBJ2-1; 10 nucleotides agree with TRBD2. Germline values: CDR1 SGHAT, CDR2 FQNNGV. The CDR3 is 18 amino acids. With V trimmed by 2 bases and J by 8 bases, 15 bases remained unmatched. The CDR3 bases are TGTGCCAGCAGCTTAATCCCCCCCAGCGGGAGGGTCAGCGATGAGCAGTTCTTC. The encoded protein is CASSLIPPSGRVSDEQFF.

CDR3 sequence (DNA): TGTGCCAGCTCACCATCGACTCCCACAGATACGCAGTATTTT. Its translation is CASSPSTPTDTQYF. The chain recombines TRBV18 with TRBJ2-3; D is uncertain. From germline, CDR1 is KGHSH and CDR2 LQKENI. Trimming took 2 bases from V and 2 from J, leaving 8 bases between them. CDR3 length: 14 residues.

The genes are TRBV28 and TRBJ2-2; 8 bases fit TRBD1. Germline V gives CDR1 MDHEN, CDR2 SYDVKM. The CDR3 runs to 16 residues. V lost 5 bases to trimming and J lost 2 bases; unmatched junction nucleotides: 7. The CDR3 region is CASSLDRDTNTGELFF. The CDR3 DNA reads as TGTGCCAGCAGTCTGGACAGGGATACCAACACCGGGGAGCTGTTTTTT. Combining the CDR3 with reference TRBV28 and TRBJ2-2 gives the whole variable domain DVKVTQSSRYLVKRTGEKVFLECVQDMDHENMFWYRQDPGLGLRLIYFSYDVKMKEKGDIPEGYSVSREKKERFSLILESASTNQTSMYLCASSLDRDTNTGELFFGEGSRLTVL.

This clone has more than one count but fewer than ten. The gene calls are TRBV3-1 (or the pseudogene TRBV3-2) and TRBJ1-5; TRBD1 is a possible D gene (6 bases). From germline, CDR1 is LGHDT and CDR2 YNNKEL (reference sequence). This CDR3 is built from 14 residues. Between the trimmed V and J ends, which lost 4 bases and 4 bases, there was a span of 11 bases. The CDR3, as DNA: TGTGCCAGCAGCCTCGGGGGCCTGAATCAGCCCCAGCATTTT. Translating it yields CASSLGGLNQPQHF.

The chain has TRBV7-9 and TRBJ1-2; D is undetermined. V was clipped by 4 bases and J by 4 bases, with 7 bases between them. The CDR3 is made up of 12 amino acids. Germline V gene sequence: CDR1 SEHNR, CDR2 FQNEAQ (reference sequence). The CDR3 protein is CASSSAIYGYTF. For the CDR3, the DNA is TGTGCCAGCAGCTCGGCCATCTATGGCTACACCTTC.

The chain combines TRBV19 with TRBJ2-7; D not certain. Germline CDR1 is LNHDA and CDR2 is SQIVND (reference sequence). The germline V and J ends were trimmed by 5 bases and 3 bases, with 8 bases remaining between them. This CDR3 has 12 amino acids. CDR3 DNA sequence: TGTGCCAGTAGTTCGGATAACTACGAGCAGTACTTC. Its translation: CASSSDNYEQYF.

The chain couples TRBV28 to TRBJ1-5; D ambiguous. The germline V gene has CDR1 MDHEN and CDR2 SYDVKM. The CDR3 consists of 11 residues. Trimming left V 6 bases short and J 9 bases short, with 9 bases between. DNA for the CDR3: TGTGCCAGCAGCTCCCCTTGGCCCCAGCATTTT. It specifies CASSSPWPQHF.

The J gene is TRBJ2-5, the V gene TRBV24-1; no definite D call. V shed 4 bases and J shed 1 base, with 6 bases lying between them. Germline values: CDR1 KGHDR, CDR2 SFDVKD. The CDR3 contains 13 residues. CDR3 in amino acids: CATSEGPQETQYF. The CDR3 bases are TGTGCCACCAGTGAGGGCCCCCAAGAGACCCAGTACTTC.

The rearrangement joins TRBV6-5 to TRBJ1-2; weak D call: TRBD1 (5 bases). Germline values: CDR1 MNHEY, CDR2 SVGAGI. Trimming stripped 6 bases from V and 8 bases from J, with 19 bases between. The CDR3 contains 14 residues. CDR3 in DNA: TGTGCCAGCAGACCCACCGGGGCTGATAGGGGCTACACCTTC. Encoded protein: CASRPTGADRGYTF.

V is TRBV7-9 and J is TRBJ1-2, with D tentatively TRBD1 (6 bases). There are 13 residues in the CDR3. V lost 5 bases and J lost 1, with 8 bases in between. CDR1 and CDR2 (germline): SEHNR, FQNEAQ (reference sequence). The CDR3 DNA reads TGTGCCAGCAGCCCACAGGGTAACTATGGCTACACCTTC. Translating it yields CASSPQGNYGYTF. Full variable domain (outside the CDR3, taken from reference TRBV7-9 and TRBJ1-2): DTGVSQNPRHKITKRGQNVTFRCDPISEHNRLYWYRQTLGQGPEFLTYFQNEAQLEKSRLLSDRFSAERPKGSFSTLEIQRTEQGDSAMYLCASSPQGNYGYTFGSGTRLTVV.

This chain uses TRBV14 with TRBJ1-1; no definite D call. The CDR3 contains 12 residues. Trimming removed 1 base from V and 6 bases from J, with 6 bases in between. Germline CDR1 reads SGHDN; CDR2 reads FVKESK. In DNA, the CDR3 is TGTGCCAGCAGCCAAGTGGGTTCTGAAGCTTTCTTT. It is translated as CASSQVGSEAFF.

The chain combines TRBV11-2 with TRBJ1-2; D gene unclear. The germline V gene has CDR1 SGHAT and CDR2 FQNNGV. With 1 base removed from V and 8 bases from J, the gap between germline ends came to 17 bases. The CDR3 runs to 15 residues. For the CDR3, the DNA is TGTGCCAGCAGCTTAGGGCCGAACAGACCTGGGGGCTACACCTTC. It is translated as CASSLGPNRPGGYTF.

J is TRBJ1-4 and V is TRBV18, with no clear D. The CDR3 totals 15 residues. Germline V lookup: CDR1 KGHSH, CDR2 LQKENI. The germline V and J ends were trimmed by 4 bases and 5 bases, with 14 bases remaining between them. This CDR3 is CASSRGPGSNEKLFF. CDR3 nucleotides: TGTGCCAGCTCACGCGGACCGGGAAGCAATGAAAAACTGTTTTTT.